This T cell receptor (beta chain) was captured by sequencing in a study of CD8 T cells in Susac syndrome (dated by TCRdb to about 2019). Concerning the study at large: Whether CD8+ T cell activation and differentiation in Susac syndrome was antigen driven was tested using repertoire sequencing.

CDR1 MDHEN and CDR2 SYDVKM were looked up in the germline V gene. The CDR3 contains 14 residues, cysteine and phenylalanine counted. Solely the CDR3 DNA is kept, with 42 bases framed from the first base. V is pruned by 3 bases and J by 11 bases, leaving 7 bases of the junction without a gene match. RNA was extracted using the RNeasy kit, and roughly 0.5 to 1 microgram was reverse transcribed with random hexamers. TCR beta CDR3 regions were amplified with the immunoSEQ multiplex PCR assay covering 54 Vbeta and 13 Jbeta segments. PCR amplification bias was corrected by using a synthetic template baseline for primer optimization and computational correction. In the original analysis: Only productive sequences were kept, with reads annotated to V, D and J genes according to IMGT and analyzed in immunoSEQ Analyzer. To calculate clonality, Shannon entropy was normalized by log2 of the number of productive unique sequences and then subtracted from one. For each patient and control, public and private clones were evaluated among the 100 most prevalent clones. Clones were defined as Susac-specific if absent from the healthy and MS cohorts, from under 1,200 published viral clones and from other ImmuneACCESS disease sequences. The public reads were reprocessed in TCRdb via fastp at Q25 and MiXCR, keeping in-frame beta chains. Each CDR3 protein gets just one entry, which takes the most common genes and DNA from the rows behind it. The V and J calls were determined by TCRdb, not by the authors. The sample table shows 200,000 to 300,000 distinct CDR3 sequences, and approximately 92% are seen once. The top ten clonotypes cover around 0.07% of the sample.

This clonotype was observed once. The antigen it recognizes is unknown. Per-base qualities were not stored, and no clone one base away is much larger. A lone read is weak support. Overall results and qualifications from the work: The study acknowledged that relatively few individuals were included in the TCR sequencing and HLA analysis.

Peripheral blood CD8+ and CD4+ T cells from healthy donors, Susac syndrome patients and multiple sclerosis patients were profiled using high-throughput TCR beta sequencing. The multiple sclerosis controls were treatment-naive patients whose relapsing-remitting disease, either stable or active, fulfilled the revised McDonald criteria. CD8+ TEMRA cells were enriched by FACS, while bulk CD8+ and CD4+ T cells were purified by magnetic negative isolation. Blood was drawn into EDTA tubes, processed within 24 hours, and PBMCs were isolated by density gradient centrifugation. PBMCs intended for TCR sequencing were cryopreserved in liquid nitrogen and thawed later in a water bath at 37 degrees C. The sorted or isolated CD4+, CD8+ and CD8+ TEMRA cells reached a purity of at least 90%.

This sequence uses TRBV28 and TRBJ1-6; 7 central bases correspond to TRBD1. The sequencing input was CD4+ T cells from PBMCs. This TCR was recovered from a human donor with multiple sclerosis. The nucleotide sequence reads as follows: TGTGCCAGCAGTTTTTGGAGACAGGGCACACCCCTCCACTTT. Protein translation: CASSFWRQGTPLHF.